This record concerns one T cell receptor (beta chain) sequence. Some clones are missing from TCRdb's copy, which holds only in-frame ones; the method was immunoSEQ multiplex PCR. The repertoire holds roughly 56,000 clones, with 82% as singletons. This record belongs to a study of OX40 agonist ivuxolimab in advanced cancers. At the level of the study: About 44% of patients had received prior checkpoint inhibitor therapy.

The CDR3 has 13 amino acids. Germline values: CDR1 SNHLY, CDR2 FYNNEI. Trimming left V 7 bases short and J 5 bases short, with 14 bases between. The chain has TRBV2 and TRBJ1-2; D gene ambiguous. The source material was CD4+ or CD8+ T cells sorted from blood, sampled in a trial of the OX40 agonist ivuxolimab. This sequence was found in an adult with an advanced solid tumor such as melanoma, head and neck, liver or kidney cancer. The CDR3 DNA sequence: TGTGCCAGCATCCCAGCGCCGGAGTATGGCTACACCTTC. Its protein product is CASIPAPEYGYTF.